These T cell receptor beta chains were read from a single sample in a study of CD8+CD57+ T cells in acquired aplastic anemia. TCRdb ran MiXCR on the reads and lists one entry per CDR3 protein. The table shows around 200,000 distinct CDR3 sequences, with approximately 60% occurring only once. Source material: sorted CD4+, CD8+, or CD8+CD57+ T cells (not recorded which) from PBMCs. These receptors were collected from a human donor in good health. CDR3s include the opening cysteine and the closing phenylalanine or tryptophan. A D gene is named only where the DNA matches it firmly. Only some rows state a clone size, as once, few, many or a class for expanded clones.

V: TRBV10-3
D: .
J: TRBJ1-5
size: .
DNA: TGTGCCATCAGTGAGACAGCCTCTCAGCCCCAGCATTTT
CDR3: CAISETASQPQHF

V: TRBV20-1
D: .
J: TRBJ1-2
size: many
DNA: TGCAGTGCTAGACTAGTTTGGGAGGGAAACTATGGCTACACCTTC
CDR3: CSARLVWEGNYGYTF

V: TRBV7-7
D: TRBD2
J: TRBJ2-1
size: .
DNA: TGTGCTCAAGCGGGAGGGACCTACAATGAGCAGTTCTTC
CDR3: CAQAGGTYNEQFF

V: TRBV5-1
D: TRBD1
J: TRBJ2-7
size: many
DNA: TGCGCCAGCAGCGTGGGACAGTACGAGCAGTACTTC
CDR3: CASSVGQYEQYF

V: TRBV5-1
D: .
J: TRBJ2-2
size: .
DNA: TGCGCCAGCAGCTTGGCCAAGAACACCGGGGAGCTGTTTTTT
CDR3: CASSLAKNTGELFF

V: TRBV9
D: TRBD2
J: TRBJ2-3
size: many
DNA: TGTGCCAGCAGCGTAACCGGGACTAGCGGGAGGGGAGGGGATACGCAGTATTTT
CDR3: CASSVTGTSGRGGDTQYF

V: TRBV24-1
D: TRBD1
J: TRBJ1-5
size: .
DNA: TGTGCCACCAGTGACAGGGGGGTGCCCCCGCATTTT
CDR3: CATSDRGVPPHF

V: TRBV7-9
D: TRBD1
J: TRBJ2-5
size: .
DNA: TGTGCCAGCAGGGTAGGGACAGGGGGAGAGACCCAGTACTTC
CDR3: CASRVGTGGETQYF

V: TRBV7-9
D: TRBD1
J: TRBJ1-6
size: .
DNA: TGTGCCAGCAGCTTAGCGGTACAGGGGAGGAATTCACCCCTCCACTTT
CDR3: CASSLAVQGRNSPLHF

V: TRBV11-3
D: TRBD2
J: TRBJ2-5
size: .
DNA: TGTGCCAGCAGCTTAGGGGGACTAGCGGTGTCAGGGGAGACCCAGTACTTC
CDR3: CASSLGGLAVSGETQYF

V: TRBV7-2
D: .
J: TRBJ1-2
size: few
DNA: TGTGCCAGCAGCTCCCAGTCTGGGGGATGGGCAGCTGGCTACACCTTC
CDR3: CASSSQSGGWAAGYTF

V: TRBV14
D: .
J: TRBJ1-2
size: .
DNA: TGTGCCAGCAGCCAAGATCCGGGATATGGCTACACCTTC
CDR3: CASSQDPGYGYTF

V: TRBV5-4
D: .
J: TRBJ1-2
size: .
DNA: TGTGCCAGCAGCAGTGACGGGGGGTATGGCTACACCTTC
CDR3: CASSSDGGYGYTF

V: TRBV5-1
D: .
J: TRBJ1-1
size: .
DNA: TGTGCCAGCAGCCCCAGTGGGGGGGGCATGGTTGAAGCTTTCTTT
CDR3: CASSPSGGGMVEAFF

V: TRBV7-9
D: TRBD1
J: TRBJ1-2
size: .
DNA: TGTGCCAGCAGCTGGGGGGGGACAGCGTCTAACTATGGCTACACCTTC
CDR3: CASSWGGTASNYGYTF

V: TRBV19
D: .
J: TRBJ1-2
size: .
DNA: TGTGCCAGTAGTATGAAGGTTGGGATCTATGGCTACACCTTC
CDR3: CASSMKVGIYGYTF